One sample yielded the 8 T cell receptor beta chains listed below, sequenced in a study of monozygotic twins with inflammatory bowel disease. Each CDR3 protein gets one entry in TCRdb, which reprocessed the 5' RACE reads and gives no DNA. The sample has 150,000 to 200,000 distinct CDR3 sequences; the top ten hold around 2.4%. Sequencing was carried out using blood. The receptors were gathered from a human donor with ulcerative colitis or Crohn's disease, or a healthy co-twin of an affected twin (not recorded which).

The chain recombines TRBV20-1 with TRBJ2-4. CDR1 is DFQATT, CDR2 SNEGSKA, per germline (reference sequence). The CDR3 runs to 11 residues. CDR3 sequence: CSASKRNIQYF.

This rearrangement joins TRBV7-2 to TRBJ2-7; TCRdb's assignment of TRBD2 cannot be checked, as there is no DNA. CDR3 length: 14 amino acids. The germline V gene encodes CDR1 SGHTA and CDR2 FQGNSA. This CDR3 is CASSSGAGGYEQYF.

This chain joins TRBV7-9 and TRBJ2-5; as DNA is missing, the TRBD1 call by TCRdb cannot be tested. The germline gives CDR1 SEHNR, CDR2 FQNEAQ (reference sequence). The CDR3 contains 14 residues. This CDR3 is CASSFPGGGETQYF.

The rearrangement joins TRBV3-1 to TRBJ1-1; TCRdb's D gene call, TRBD1, goes unchecked for lack of DNA. The CDR3 has 15 amino acids. Germline values: CDR1 LGHDT, CDR2 YNNKEL (reference sequence). The CDR3 region is CASSLTDRVGTEAFF.

The rearrangement joins TRBV4-3 to TRBJ2-7; TCRdb's D gene call, TRBD1, goes unchecked for lack of DNA. The CDR3 loop spans 14 amino acids. Looked up from germline, CDR1 is LGHNA and CDR2 is YSLEER. The chain's CDR3 is CASSQDRGTYEQYF.

The gene calls are TRBV5-1 and TRBJ1-5; TCRdb's D call, TRBD1, is unchecked because there is no DNA. Germline V gene sequence: CDR1 SGHRS, CDR2 YFSETQ. CDR3 length: 14 residues. The CDR3: CASSDGGSNQPQHF.

This chain joins TRBV19 and TRBJ1-2; the D call of TRBD1 rests on TCRdb alone, since no DNA is present to check it. CDR1 is LNHDA, CDR2 SQIVND, per germline (reference sequence). The CDR3 loop spans 13 amino acids. This CDR3 reads CASSTTRGGGYTF.

The chain joins TRBV7-9 to TRBJ1-4. The CDR3 has 13 amino acids. Germline V lookup: CDR1 SEHNR, CDR2 FQNEAQ (reference sequence). The CDR3 protein is CASSSQSGEKLFF.